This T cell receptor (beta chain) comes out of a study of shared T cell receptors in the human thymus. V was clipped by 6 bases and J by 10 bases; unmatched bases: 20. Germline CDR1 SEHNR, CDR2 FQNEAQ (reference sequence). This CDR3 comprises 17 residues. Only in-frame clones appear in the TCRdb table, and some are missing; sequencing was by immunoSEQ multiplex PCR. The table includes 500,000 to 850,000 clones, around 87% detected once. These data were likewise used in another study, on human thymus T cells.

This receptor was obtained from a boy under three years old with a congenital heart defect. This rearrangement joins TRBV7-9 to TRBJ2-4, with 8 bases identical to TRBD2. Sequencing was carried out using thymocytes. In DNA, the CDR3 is TGTGCCAGCAGACAGCCATTACTAGCGGCAAACCCCGGTATTCAGTACTTC. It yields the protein CASRQPLLAANPGIQYF.